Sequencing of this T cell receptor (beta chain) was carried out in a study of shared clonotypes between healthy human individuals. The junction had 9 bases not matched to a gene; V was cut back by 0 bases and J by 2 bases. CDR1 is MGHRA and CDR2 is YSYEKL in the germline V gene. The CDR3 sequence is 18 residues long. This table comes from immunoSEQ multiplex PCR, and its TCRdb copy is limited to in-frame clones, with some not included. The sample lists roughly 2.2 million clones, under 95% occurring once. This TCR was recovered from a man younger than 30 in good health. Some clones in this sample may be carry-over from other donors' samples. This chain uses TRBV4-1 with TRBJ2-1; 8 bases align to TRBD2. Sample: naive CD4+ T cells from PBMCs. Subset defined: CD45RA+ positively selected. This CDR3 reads CASSQDQPKTSAYNEQFF. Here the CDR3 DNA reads TGCGCCAGCAGCCAAGACCAACCCAAGACTAGCGCCTACAATGAGCAGTTCTTC.